Here is one T cell receptor beta chain with its context. The antigen remains undetermined. Repertoires were generated with immunoSEQ multiplex PCR, while TCRdb's copy carries only in-frame clones and drops some. This table holds around 130,000 clones, just over 85% found once. These data come from a study of T cell responses to AZD1222 COVID-19 vaccine. This CDR3 comprises 13 residues. V lost 7 bases to trimming and J lost 10 bases, with 14 bases between them. From germline, CDR1 is SNHLY and CDR2 FYNNEI. General study findings and limits: Baseline testing showed seropositivity in only a handful of AZD1222 recipients. Spike-specific TCRs gained breadth and depth after people received two AZD1222 doses. The repertoires were collected only after the peak T cell response.

The sample consisted of peripheral blood, taken on day 0 of AZD1222 vaccination. The sequence was collected from an adult in good health. The chain combines TRBV2 with TRBJ1-6, with D possibly TRBD1 on 5 matching bases. CDR3 coding DNA: TGTGCCAGCACAGCAGGGTCCCCCTCACCCCTCCACTTT. This translates into CASTAGSPSPLHF. The whole variable domain, filled in from reference TRBV2 and TRBJ1-6, reads EPEVTQTPSHQVTQMGQEVILRCVPISNHLYFYWYRQILGQKVEFLVSFYNNEISEKSEIFDDQFSVERPDGSNFTLKIRSTKLEDSAMYFCASTAGSPSPLHFGNGTRLTVT.